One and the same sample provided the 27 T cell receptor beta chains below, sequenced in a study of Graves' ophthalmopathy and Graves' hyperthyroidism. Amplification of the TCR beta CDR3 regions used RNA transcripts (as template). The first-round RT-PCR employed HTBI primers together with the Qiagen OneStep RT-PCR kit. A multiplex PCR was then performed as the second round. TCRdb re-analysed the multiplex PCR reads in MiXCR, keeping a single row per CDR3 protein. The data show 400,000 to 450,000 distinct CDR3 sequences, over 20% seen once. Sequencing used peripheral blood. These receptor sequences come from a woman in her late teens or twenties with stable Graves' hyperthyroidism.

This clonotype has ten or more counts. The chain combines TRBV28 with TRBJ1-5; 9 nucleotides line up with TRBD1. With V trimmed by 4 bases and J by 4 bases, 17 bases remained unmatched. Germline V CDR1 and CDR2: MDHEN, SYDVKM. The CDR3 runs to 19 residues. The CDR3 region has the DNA TGTGCCAGCAGTTCACCGGGACAGGGCGCGAGTTTTGGGAATCAGCCCCAGCATTTT. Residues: CASSSPGQGASFGNQPQHF.

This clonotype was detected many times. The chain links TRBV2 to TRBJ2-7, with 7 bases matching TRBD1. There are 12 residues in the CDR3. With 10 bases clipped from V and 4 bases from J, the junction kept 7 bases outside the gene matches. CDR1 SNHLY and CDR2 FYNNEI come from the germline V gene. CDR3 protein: CANGDSSYEQYF. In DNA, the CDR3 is TGTGCCAACGGGGACAGCAGTTACGAGCAGTACTTC.

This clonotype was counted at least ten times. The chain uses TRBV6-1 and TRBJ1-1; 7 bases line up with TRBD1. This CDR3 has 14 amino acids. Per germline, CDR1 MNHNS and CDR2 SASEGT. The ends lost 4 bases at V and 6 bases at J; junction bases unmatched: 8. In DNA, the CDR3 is TGTGCCAGCAGTGCGACAGGGCTCGGGGCTGAAGCTTTCTTT. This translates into CASSATGLGAEAFF.

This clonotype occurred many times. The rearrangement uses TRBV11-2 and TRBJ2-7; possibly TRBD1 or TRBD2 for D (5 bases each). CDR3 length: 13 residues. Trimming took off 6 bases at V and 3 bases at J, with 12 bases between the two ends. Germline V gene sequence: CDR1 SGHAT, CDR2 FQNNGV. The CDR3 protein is CASREGPGYEQYF. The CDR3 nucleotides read TGTGCCAGCAGAGAGGGACCGGGCTACGAGCAGTACTTC.

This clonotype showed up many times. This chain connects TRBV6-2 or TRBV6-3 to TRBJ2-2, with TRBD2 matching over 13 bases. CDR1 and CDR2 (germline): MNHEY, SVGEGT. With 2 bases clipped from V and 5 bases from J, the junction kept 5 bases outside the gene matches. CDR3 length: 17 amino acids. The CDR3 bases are TGTGCCAGCAGTTACAAACTAGCGGGAGGGCCGACCGGGGAGCTGTTTTTT. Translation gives CASSYKLAGGPTGELFF.

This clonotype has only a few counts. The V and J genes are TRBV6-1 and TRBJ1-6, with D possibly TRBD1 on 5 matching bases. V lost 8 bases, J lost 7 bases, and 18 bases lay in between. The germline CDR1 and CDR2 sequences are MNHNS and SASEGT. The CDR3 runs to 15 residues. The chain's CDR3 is CASGRTGGNNSPLHF. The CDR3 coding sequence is TGTGCCAGCGGCCGCACGGGGGGGAACAATTCACCCCTCCACTTT.

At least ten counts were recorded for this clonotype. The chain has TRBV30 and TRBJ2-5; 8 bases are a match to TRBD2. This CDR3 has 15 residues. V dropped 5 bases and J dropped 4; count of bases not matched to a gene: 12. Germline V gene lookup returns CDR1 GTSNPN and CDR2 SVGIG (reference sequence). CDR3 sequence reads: CAWGAGGARGETQYF. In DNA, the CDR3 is TGTGCCTGGGGCGCGGGGGGCGCAAGGGGAGAGACCCAGTACTTC.

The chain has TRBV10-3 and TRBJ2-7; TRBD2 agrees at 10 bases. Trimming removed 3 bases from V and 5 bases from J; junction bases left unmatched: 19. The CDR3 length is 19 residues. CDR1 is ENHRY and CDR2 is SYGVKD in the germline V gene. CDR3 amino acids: CAISDSMGASGRYGDEQYV. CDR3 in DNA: TGTGCCATCAGTGATTCAATGGGGGCTAGCGGGAGATACGGGGACGAGCAGTACGTC.

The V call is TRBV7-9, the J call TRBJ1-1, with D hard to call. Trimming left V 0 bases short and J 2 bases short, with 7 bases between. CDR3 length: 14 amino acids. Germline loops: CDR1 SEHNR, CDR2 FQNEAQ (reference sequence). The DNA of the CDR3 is TGTGCCAGCAGCTTAGCCTTCGGAAACACTGAAGCTTTCTTT. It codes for CASSLAFGNTEAFF.

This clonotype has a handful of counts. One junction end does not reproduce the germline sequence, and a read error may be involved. The CDR3 DNA reads as TGTGCCAGCAGCCCCGCTTTCCGGGACAGGGGGCCGGGTGGCAAAAACATTAAGTACTTC. It encodes CASSPAFRDRGPGGKNIKYF. The rearrangement links TRBV11-1 to TRBJ2-4, with 12 bases fitting TRBD1. Germline V gives CDR1 SGHAT, CDR2 FQDESV (reference sequence). The CDR3 contains 20 residues. The variable domain in full, with the rest retrieved from reference TRBV11-1 and TRBJ2-4, is EAEVAQSPRYKITEKSQAVAFWCDPISGHATLYWYRQILGQGPELLVQFQDESVVDDSQLPKDRFSAERLKGVDSTLKIQPAELGDSAMYLCASSPAFRDRGPGGKNIKYFGAGTRLSVL.

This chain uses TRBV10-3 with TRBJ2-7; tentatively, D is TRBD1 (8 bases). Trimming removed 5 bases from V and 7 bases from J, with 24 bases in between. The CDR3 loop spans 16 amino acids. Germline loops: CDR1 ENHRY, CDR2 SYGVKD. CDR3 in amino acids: CAISWGGTGDSWEQYF. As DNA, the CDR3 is TGTGCCATCAGTTGGGGGGGGACAGGCGACTCCTGGGAGCAGTACTTC.

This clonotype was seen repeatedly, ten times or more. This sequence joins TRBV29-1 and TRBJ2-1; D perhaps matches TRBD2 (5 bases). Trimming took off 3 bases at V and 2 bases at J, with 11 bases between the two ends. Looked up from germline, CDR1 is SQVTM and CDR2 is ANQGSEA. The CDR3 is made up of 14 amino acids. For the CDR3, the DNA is TGCAGCGTTGACCAGGACTGGACCTACAATGAGCAGTTCTTC. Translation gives CSVDQDWTYNEQFF.

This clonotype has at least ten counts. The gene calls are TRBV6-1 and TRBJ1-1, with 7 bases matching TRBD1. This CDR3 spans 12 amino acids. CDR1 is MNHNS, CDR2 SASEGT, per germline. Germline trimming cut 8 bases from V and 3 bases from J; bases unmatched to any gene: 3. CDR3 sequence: CASDRVDTEAFF. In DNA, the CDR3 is TGTGCCAGCGACAGGGTGGACACTGAAGCTTTCTTT.

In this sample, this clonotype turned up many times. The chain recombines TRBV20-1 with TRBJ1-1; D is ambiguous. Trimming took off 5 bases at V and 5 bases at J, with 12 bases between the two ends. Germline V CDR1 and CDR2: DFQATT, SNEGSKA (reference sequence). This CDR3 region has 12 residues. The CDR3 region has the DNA TGCAGTGCTTACGATGGATGGACTGAAGCTTTCTTT. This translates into CSAYDGWTEAFF.

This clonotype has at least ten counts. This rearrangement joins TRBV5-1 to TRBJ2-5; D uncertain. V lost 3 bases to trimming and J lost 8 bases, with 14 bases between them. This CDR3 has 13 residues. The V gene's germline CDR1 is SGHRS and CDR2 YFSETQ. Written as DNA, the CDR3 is TGCGCCAGCAGCTCGGTGGGCCAGGCAACCCAGTACTTC. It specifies CASSSVGQATQYF.

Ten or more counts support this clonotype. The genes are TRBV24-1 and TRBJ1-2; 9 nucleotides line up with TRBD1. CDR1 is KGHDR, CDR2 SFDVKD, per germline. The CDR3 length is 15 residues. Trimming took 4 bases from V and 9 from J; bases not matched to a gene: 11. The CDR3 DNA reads TGTGCCACCAGTGACGCTGGGACAGGGAGGTCAAGCTACACCTTC. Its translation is CATSDAGTGRSSYTF.

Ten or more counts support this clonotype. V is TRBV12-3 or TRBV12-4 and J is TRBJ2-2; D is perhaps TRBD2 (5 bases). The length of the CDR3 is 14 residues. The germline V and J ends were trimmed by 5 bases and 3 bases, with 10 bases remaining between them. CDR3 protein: CASSPLRDTGELFF. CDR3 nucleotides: TGTGCCAGCAGTCCCCTGAGGGACACCGGGGAGCTGTTTTTT.

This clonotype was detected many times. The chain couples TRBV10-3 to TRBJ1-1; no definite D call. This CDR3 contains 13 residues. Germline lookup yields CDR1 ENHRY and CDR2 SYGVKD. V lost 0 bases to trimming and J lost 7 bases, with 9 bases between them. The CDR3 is CAISESPANEAFF. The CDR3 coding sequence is TGTGCCATCAGTGAGTCACCGGCCAATGAAGCTTTCTTT.

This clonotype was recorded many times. DNA of the CDR3: TGTGCCAGCAGTGAAGCTGAGGCCCAAGGGGGCTTCTATGGCTACACCTTC. This encodes CASSEAEAQGGFYGYTF. The chain recombines TRBV2 with TRBJ1-2, with 7 bases that match TRBD1. Per the germline V gene, CDR1 is SNHLY and CDR2 is FYNNEI. With 0 bases clipped from V and 4 bases from J, the junction kept 11 bases outside the gene matches. This CDR3 contains 17 residues.

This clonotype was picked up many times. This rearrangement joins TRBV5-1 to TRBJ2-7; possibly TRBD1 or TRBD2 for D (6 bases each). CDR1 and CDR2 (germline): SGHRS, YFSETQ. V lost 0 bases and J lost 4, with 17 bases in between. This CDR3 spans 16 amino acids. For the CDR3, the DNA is TGCGCCAGCAGCTTGGCCCCGGGGGCTCCGTCGTACGAGCAGTACTTC. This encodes CASSLAPGAPSYEQYF.

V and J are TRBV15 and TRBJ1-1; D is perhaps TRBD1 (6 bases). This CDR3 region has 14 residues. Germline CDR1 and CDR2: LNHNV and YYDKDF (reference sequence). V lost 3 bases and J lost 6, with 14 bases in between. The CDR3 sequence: CATSRNREGSEAFF. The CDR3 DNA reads TGTGCCACCAGCAGGAACAGGGAGGGCTCTGAAGCTTTCTTT.

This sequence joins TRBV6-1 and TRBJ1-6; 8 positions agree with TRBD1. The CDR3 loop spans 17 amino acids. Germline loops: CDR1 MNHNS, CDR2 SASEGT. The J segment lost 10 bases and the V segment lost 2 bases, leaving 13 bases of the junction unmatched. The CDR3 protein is CASSESAGGEGGSPLHF. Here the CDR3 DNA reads TGTGCCAGCAGTGAATCGGCAGGGGGCGAGGGAGGATCACCCCTCCACTTT.

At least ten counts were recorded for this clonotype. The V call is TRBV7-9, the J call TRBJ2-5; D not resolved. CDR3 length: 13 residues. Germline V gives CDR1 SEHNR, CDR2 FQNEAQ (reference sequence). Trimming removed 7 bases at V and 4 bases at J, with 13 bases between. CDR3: CASTQQTLETQYF. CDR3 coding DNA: TGTGCCAGCACCCAACAGACTCTAGAGACCCAGTACTTC. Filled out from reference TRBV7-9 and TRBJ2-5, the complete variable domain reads DTGVSQNPRHKITKRGQNVTFRCDPISEHNRLYWYRQTLGQGPEFLTYFQNEAQLEKSRLLSDRFSAERPKGSFSTLEIQRTEQGDSAMYLCASTQQTLETQYFGPGTRLLVL.

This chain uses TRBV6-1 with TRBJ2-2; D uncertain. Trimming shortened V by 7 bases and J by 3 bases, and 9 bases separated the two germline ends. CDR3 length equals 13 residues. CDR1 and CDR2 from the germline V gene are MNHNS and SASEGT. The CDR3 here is CASTGGDTGELFF. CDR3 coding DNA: TGTGCCAGCACCGGTGGGGACACCGGGGAGCTGTTTTTT.

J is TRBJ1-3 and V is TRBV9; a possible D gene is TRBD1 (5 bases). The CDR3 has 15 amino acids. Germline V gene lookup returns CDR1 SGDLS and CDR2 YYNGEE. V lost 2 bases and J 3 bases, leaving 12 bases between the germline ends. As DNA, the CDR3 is TGTGCCAGCAGCGTCTCGGGCAGGGATGGAAACACCATATATTTT. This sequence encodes CASSVSGRDGNTIYF.

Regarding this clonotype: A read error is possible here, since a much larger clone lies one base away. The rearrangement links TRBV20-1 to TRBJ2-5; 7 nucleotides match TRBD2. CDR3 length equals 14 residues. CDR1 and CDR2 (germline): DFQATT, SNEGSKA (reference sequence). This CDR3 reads CSAKTGGPQDTQYF. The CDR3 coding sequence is TGCAGTGCTAAGACGGGAGGCCCCCAAGATACCCAGTACTTC.

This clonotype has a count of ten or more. CDR3 loop: CSAVPSGSSTDTQYF. In DNA form, the CDR3 reads TGCAGTGCCGTCCCTAGCGGGTCAAGCACAGATACGCAGTATTTT. The chain joins TRBV20-1 to TRBJ2-3, with 8 bases that match TRBD2. Trimming took 6 bases from V and 0 from J; bases not matched to a gene: 8. The CDR3 extends over 15 amino acids. The germline V gene encodes CDR1 DFQATT and CDR2 SNEGSKA (reference sequence).